The clone carrying this T cell receptor (beta chain) was detected only once. Sequenced by immunoSEQ multiplex PCR; TCRdb stores in-frame clones only, minus some. The sample shows about 15,000 clones, around 77% of them seen only once. The V gene end was trimmed by 6 bases and the J gene end by 8 bases; junction bases not matched to a gene: 8. The CDR3 contains 13 residues. From germline, CDR1 is SQVTM and CDR2 ANQGSEA. The data stem from a study of blood T cell repertoires in COVID-19. The source of this sequence is a human donor in a cohort sampled during active COVID-19. The chain has TRBV29-1 and TRBJ1-4; 8 nucleotides line up with TRBD1. The sample consisted of peripheral blood. CDR3 in amino acids: CSVNRGDGEKLFF. The CDR3, as DNA: TGCAGCGTCAACAGGGGGGATGGGGAAAAACTGTTTTTT.